These 12 T cell receptor beta chains share one sample of origin, sequenced in a study of cytomegalovirus exposure and HLA in healthy donors. PCR employed 60 Vbeta and 13 Jbeta primers. Clones were read by immunoSEQ multiplex PCR, and TCRdb kept only the in-frame ones, dropping some. The table has roughly 68,000 clones, around 74% seen once. The sequencing sample was made of PBMCs. The receptors stem from a male donor in good health and CMV-seropositive.

The sample holds one count of this clone. J is TRBJ2-7 and V is TRBV15; D is perhaps TRBD1 (6 bases). Trimming cost V 4 bases and J 2 bases, with 15 bases left between them. Germline assignment: CDR1 LNHNV and CDR2 YYDKDF (reference sequence). This CDR3 has 15 residues. CDR3 in amino acids: CATSISGTPTYEQYF. In nucleotides, the CDR3 is TGTGCCACCAGCATATCCGGGACACCAACCTACGAGCAGTACTTC.

The chain couples TRBV6-5 to TRBJ1-1; TRBD1 agrees at 8 bases. From germline, CDR1 is MNHEY and CDR2 SVGAGI. The CDR3 has 15 amino acids. The J segment lost 0 bases and the V segment lost 6 bases, leaving 6 bases of the junction unmatched. The CDR3 region is CASRDDRGLNTEAFF. CDR3 DNA sequence: TGTGCCAGCAGGGACGACAGGGGACTGAACACTGAAGCTTTCTTT.

The chain recombines TRBV19 with TRBJ1-5, with no clear D. CDR3 size: 15 residues. Deletions cut 4 bases from V and 6 bases from J, with 16 bases between. Germline V gene lookup returns CDR1 LNHDA and CDR2 SQIVND (reference sequence). Written as DNA, the CDR3 is TGTGCCAGTAGTAAGAAGGTTACTGCGGGTCAGCCCCAGCATTTT. Residues: CASSKKVTAGQPQHF.

V and J are TRBV27 and TRBJ2-1; D possibly corresponds to TRBD2 (5 bases). CDR1 MNHEY and CDR2 SMNVEV come from the germline V gene (reference sequence). Deletions cut 2 bases from V and 5 bases from J, with 13 bases between. The CDR3 is 15 residues long. CDR3 loop: CASSLGLGLHNEQFF. CDR3 bases: TGTGCCAGCAGTTTAGGATTAGGACTGCACAATGAGCAGTTCTTC.

V gene TRBV7-9 combines with J gene TRBJ2-7; 12 bases fit TRBD2. The V gene end was trimmed by 2 bases and the J gene end by 3 bases; junction bases not matched to a gene: 11. There are 18 residues in the CDR3. Germline assignment: CDR1 SEHNR and CDR2 FQNEAQ (reference sequence). In DNA form, the CDR3 reads TGTGCCAGCAGCTTACCCACCCAGACTAGCGGGGGCAGCTACGAGCAGTACTTC. Its protein product is CASSLPTQTSGGSYEQYF. Using reference TRBV7-9 and TRBJ2-7 for the parts outside the CDR3, the full variable domain is DTGVSQNPRHKITKRGQNVTFRCDPISEHNRLYWYRQTLGQGPEFLTYFQNEAQLEKSRLLSDRFSAERPKGSFSTLEIQRTEQGDSAMYLCASSLPTQTSGGSYEQYFGPGTRLTVT.

The table lists this clone with a few counts. The chain has TRBV5-4 and TRBJ1-1; no firm D call. The germline V gene encodes CDR1 SGHNT and CDR2 YYREEE (reference sequence). V lost 0 bases to trimming and J lost 5 bases, with 11 bases between them. The CDR3 sequence is 14 residues long. The CDR3 spells CASSLGMGGTEAFF. The DNA for the CDR3 is TGTGCCAGCAGCTTGGGGATGGGCGGGACTGAAGCTTTCTTT. Variable domain in full (rest from reference TRBV5-4 and TRBJ1-1): ETGVTQSPTHLIKTRGQQVTLRCSSQSGHNTVSWYQQALGQGPQFIFQYYREEENGRGNFPPRFSGLQFPNYSSELNVNALELDDSALYLCASSLGMGGTEAFFGQGTRLTVV.

V is TRBV19 and J is TRBJ1-1; D is ambiguous. Germline V gene sequence: CDR1 LNHDA, CDR2 SQIVND (reference sequence). CDR3 size: 14 residues. The V end lost 7 bases, the J end lost 0 bases, and 12 bases lay between the germline ends. This chain's CDR3 is CASTDGQMNTEAFF. In nucleotides, the CDR3 is TGTGCCAGTACTGATGGCCAGATGAACACTGAAGCTTTCTTT. The variable domain in full, completed from reference TRBV19 and TRBJ1-1, reads DGGITQSPKYLFRKEGQNVTLSCEQNLNHDAMYWYRQDPGQGLRLIYYSQIVNDFQKGDIAEGYSVSREKKESFPLTVTSAQKNPTAFYLCASTDGQMNTEAFFGQGTRLTVV.

The chain uses TRBV5-3 and TRBJ1-1, with TRBD1 matching 7 bases. TRBV5-3 is an open reading frame whose function is uncertain. The length of the CDR3 is 17 residues. With V trimmed by 5 bases and J by 0 bases, 13 bases remained unmatched. For the CDR3, the DNA is TGTGCCAGAAGACCAACAGGGGTCGGTTGGATGAACACTGAAGCTTTCTTT. Amino acid sequence: CARRPTGVGWMNTEAFF.

The chain has TRBV7-8 and TRBJ1-1; the match to TRBD1 covers 7 bases. This CDR3 is built from 19 residues. V shed 3 bases and J 0 bases; nucleotides not matched to a gene: 16. The V gene's germline CDR1 is SGHVS and CDR2 FQNEAQ. The CDR3, as DNA: TGTGCCAGCAGCTTTCCGGCTGGTGCGGGACAGAGAATGAACACTGAAGCTTTCTTT. Its protein product is CASSFPAGAGQRMNTEAFF.

V and J are TRBV7-9 and TRBJ1-1; D is unresolved. Germline CDR1 and CDR2: SEHNR and FQNEAQ (reference sequence). The CDR3 loop spans 15 amino acids. V lost 4 bases, J lost 3 bases, and 15 bases lay in between. CDR3 sequence reads: CASSSLRHPDTEAFF. The CDR3 DNA sequence: TGTGCCAGCAGCTCCCTAAGACACCCTGACACTGAAGCTTTCTTT.

The CDR3 DNA is TGTGCCAGCAGCTCCCCGGACATGCTCACAGATACGCAGTATTTT. This translates into CASSSPDMLTDTQYF. The chain employs TRBV5-4 and TRBJ2-3, with D possibly matching TRBD1 (5 bases). The CDR3 sequence is 15 residues long. Germline assignment: CDR1 SGHNT and CDR2 YYREEE (reference sequence). V was trimmed by 3 bases and J by 2 bases, leaving 13 bases between them.

The rearrangement joins TRBV11-3 to TRBJ2-7; D unresolved. V was pared by 3 bases and J by 2 bases, with 2 bases between. CDR3 length: 11 residues. Germline CDR1 SGHNT, CDR2 YENEEA. CDR3 amino acids: CASSFTYEQYF. The CDR3, as DNA: TGTGCCAGCAGCTTTACCTACGAGCAGTACTTC.